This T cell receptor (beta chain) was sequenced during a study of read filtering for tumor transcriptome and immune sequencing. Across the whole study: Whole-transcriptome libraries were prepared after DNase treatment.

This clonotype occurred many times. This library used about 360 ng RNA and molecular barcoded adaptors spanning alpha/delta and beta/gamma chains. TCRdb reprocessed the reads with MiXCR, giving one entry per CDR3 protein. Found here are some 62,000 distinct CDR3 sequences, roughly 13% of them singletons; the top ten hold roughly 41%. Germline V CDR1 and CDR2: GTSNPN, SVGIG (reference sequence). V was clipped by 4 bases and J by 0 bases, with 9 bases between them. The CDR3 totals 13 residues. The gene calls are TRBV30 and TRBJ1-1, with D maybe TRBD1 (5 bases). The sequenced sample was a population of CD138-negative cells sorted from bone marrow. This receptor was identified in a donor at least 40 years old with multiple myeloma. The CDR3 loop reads CAWNRGMNTEAFF. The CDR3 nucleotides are TGTGCCTGGAATCGGGGGATGAACACTGAAGCTTTCTTT.